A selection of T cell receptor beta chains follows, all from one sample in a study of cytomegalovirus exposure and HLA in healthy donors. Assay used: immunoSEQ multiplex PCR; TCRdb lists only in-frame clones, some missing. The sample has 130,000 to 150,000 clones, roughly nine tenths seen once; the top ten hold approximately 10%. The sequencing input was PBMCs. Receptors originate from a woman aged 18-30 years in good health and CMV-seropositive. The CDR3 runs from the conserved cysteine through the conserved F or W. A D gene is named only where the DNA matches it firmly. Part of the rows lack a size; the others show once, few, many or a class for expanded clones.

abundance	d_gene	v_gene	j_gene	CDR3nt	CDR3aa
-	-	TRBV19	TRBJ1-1	TGTGCCAGTAGTAAGGGGGGGGCTTTCTTT	CASSKGGAFF
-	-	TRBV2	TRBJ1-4	TGTGCCAGCAGTCCCGGAGGGACGGGACGGGAAAAACTGTTTTTT	CASSPGGTGREKLFF
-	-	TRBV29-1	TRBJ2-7	TGCAGCGTTGAAGTACAGCCGCGAGGGGGCTACGAGCAGTACTTC	CSVEVQPRGGYEQYF
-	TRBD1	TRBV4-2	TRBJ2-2	TGTGCCAGCAGCCAGACAGGGGAAACCGGGGAGCTGTTTTTT	CASSQTGETGELFF
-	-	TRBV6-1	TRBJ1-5	TGTGCCAGCCAGGGGATCAGTAATCAGCCCCAGCATTTT	CASQGISNQPQHF
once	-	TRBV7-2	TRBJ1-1	TGTGCCAGCAGCTTCGGGCGGGGGACCACTGAAGCTTTCTTT	CASSFGRGTTEAFF
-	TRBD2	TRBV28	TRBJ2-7	TGTGCCGCAACTAGCGGGGGGCGCCCGGGCGAGCAGTACTTC	CAATSGGRPGEQYF
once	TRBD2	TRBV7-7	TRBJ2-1	TGTGCTAGCAGCTTACTAGCGGGCGGGGAGCAGTTCTTC	CASSLLAGGEQFF
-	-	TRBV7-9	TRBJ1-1	TGTGCCAGCAGCTTAGCGCGGCGGATGAACACTGAAGCTTTCTTT	CASSLARRMNTEAFF
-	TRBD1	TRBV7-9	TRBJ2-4	TGTGCCAGCAGTTCCTCCGGGACAGGGTATGCCAAAAACATTCAGTACTTC	CASSSSGTGYAKNIQYF
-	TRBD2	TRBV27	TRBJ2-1	TGTGCCAGCAGTTTAGAGCGGGGGGGCAGTCCCAGGCAGTTCTTC	CASSLERGGSPRQFF
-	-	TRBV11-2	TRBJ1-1	TGTGCCAGCAGCTTTTCGGGCACTGAAGCTTTCTTT	CASSFSGTEAFF
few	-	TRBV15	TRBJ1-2	TGTGCCACCAGCAGAGATGGGCTCTATGGCTACACCTTC	CATSRDGLYGYTF
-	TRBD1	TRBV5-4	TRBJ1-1	TGTGCCAGCAGCGGGGGACAGCGAAAGCCCTACGAAGCTTTCTTT	CASSGGQRKPYEAFF